This TCR beta chain was recovered during a study of CD8+ T cells in alopecia areata. Germline V lookup: CDR1 SQVTM, CDR2 ANQGSEA. V lost 6 bases to trimming and J lost 0 bases, with 12 bases between them. The CDR3 loop spans 14 amino acids. Treatment specified: oral pan-JAK inhibitor, 5-10 mg twice daily. TCR sequencing used cDNA made by reverse transcription of extracted RNA. Sequencing was performed with immunoSEQ multiplex PCR; in TCRdb, only in-frame clones are kept and a portion is missing. The sample yields fewer than 200,000 clones, approximately 62% seen once. The J gene is TRBJ2-4, the V gene TRBV29-1; maybe TRBD1 (6 bases). Source: CD4+ T cells sorted from blood, taken at week 24, from a patient treated with tofacitinib. The sequence was obtained from a human donor with alopecia areata. The DNA of the CDR3 is TGCAGCGTGAAGGGACATCTAGCCAAAAACATTCAGTACTTC. It specifies CSVKGHLAKNIQYF.